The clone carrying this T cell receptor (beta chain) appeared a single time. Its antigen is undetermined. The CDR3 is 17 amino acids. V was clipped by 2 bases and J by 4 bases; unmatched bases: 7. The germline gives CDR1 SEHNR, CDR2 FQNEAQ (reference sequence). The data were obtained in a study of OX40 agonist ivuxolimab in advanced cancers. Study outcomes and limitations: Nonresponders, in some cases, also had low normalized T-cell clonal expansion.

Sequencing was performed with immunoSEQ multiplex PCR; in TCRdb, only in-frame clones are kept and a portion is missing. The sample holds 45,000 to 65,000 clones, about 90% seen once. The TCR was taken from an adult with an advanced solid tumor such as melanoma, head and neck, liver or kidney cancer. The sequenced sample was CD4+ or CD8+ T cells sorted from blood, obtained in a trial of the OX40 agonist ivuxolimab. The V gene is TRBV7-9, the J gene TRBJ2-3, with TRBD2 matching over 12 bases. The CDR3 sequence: CASSLIGLAGYPDTQYF. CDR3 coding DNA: TGTGCCAGCAGCTTAATCGGACTAGCGGGGTACCCAGATACGCAGTATTTT.